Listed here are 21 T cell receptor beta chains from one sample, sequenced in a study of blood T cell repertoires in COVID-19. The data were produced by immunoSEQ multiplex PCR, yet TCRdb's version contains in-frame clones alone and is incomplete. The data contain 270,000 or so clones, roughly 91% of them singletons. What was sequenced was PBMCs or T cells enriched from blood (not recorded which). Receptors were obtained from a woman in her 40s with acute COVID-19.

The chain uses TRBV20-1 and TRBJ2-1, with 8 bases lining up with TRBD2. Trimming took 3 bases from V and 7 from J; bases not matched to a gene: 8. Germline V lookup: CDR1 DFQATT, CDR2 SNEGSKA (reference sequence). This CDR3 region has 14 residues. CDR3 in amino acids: CSASKAGVVNEQFF. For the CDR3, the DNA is TGCAGTGCTAGTAAAGCGGGAGTGGTGAATGAGCAGTTCTTC.

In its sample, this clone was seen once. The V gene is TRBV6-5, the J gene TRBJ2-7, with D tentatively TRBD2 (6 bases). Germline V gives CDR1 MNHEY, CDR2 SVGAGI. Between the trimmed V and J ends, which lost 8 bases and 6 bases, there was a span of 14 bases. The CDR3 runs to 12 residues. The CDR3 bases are TGTGCCAGCGGATCCAGGAGGGGCGAGCAGTACTTC. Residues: CASGSRRGEQYF.

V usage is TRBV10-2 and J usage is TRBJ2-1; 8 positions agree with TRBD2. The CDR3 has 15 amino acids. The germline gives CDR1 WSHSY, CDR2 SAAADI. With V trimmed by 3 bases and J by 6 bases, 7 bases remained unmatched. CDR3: CASSDPGGPLNEQFF. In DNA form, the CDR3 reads TGCGCCAGCAGTGACCCGGGAGGGCCCCTCAATGAGCAGTTCTTC.

The CDR3 region is CASSPGEETQYF. The CDR3 coding sequence is TGCGCCAGCAGCCCAGGGGAGGAGACCCAGTACTTC. This chain links TRBV5-1 with TRBJ2-5; D is possibly TRBD1 (6 bases). Germline V gene lookup returns CDR1 SGHRS and CDR2 YFSETQ. This CDR3 has 12 amino acids. Trimming shortened V by 4 bases and J by 5 bases, and 9 bases separated the two germline ends.

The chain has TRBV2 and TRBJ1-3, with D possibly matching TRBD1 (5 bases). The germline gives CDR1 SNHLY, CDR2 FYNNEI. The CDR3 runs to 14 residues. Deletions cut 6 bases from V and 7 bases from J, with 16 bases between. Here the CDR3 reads CASRWGGRENTIYF. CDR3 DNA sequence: TGTGCCAGCAGATGGGGGGGAAGAGAGAACACCATATATTTT. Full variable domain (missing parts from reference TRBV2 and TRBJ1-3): EPEVTQTPSHQVTQMGQEVILRCVPISNHLYFYWYRQILGQKVEFLVSFYNNEISEKSEIFDDQFSVERPDGSNFTLKIRSTKLEDSAMYFCASRWGGRENTIYFGEGSWLTVV.

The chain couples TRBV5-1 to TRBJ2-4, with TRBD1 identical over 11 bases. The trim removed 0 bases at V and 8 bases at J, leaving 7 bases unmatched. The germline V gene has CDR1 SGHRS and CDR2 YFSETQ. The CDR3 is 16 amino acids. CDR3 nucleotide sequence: TGCGCCAGCAGCTTGGATCGGACAGGGGGCGTCGACATTCAGTACTTC. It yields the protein CASSLDRTGGVDIQYF.

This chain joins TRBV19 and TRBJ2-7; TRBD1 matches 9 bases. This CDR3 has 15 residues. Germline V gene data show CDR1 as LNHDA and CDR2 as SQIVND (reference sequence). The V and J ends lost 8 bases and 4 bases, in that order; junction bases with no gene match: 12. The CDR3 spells CASGEETGGRYEQYF. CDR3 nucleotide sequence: TGTGCCAGTGGGGAGGAGACAGGGGGTCGGTACGAGCAGTACTTC.

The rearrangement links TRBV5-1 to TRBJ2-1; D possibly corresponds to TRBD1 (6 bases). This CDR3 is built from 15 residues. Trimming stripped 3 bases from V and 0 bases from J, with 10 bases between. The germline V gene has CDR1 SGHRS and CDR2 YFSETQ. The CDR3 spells CASSSGHDSYNEQFF. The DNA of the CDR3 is TGCGCCAGCAGCTCGGGACATGACTCCTACAATGAGCAGTTCTTC.

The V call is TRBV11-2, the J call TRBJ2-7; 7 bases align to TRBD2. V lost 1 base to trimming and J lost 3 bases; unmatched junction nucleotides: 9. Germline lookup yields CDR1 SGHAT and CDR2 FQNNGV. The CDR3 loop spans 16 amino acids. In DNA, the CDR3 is TGTGCCAGCAGCTTAGTTTTCAGCGGGACCCACTACGAGCAGTACTTC. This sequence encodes CASSLVFSGTHYEQYF.

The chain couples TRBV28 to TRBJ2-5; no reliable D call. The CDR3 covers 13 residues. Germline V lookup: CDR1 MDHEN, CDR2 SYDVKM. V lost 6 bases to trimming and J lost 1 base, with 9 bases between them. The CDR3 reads CASSLGVQETQYF. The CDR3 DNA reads TGTGCCAGCAGCTTGGGCGTCCAAGAGACCCAGTACTTC.

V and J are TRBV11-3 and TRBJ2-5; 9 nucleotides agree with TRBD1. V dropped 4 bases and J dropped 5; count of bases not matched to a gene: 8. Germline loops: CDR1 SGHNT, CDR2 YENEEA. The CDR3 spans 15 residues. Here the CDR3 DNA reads TGTGCCAGCAGCTACGAAGGACAGGGGTACGAGACCCAGTACTTC. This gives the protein CASSYEGQGYETQYF.

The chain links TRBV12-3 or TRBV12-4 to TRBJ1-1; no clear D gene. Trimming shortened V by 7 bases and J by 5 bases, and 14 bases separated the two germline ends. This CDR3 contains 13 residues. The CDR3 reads CASTLLEGTEAFF. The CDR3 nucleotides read TGTGCCAGCACCCTTTTAGAGGGAACTGAAGCTTTCTTT.

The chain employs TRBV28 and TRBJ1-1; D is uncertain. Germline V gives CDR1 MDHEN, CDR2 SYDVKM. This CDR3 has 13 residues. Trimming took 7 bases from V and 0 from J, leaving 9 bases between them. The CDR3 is CASKQNMNTEAFF. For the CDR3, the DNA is TGTGCCAGCAAACAGAACATGAACACTGAAGCTTTCTTT.

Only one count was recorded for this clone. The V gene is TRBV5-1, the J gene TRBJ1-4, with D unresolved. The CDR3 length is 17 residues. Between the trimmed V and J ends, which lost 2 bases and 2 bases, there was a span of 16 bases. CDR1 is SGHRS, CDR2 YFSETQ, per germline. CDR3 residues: CASSLRVLGGTNEKLFF. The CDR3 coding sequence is TGCGCCAGCAGCTTAAGGGTCCTAGGAGGGACTAATGAAAAACTGTTTTTT.

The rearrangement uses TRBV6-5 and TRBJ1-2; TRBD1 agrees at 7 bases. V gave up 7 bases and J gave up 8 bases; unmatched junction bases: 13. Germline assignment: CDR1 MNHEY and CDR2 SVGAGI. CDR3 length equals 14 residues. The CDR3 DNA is TGTGCCAGCACCAGAACCGACAGGGCGGGCGGCTACACCTTC. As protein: CASTRTDRAGGYTF.

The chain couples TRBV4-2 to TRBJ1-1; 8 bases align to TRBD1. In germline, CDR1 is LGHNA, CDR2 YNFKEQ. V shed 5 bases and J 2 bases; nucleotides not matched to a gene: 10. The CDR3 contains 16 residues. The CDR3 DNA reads TGTGCCAGCAGCTTCCACCTGCAGGGGGCAAACACTGAAGCTTTCTTT. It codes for CASSFHLQGANTEAFF.

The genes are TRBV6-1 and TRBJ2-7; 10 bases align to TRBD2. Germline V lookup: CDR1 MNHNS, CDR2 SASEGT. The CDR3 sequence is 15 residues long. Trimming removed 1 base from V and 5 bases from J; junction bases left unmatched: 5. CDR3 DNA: TGTGCCAGCAGTGAAGGATCTAGCGGGGGCAACGAGCAGTACTTC. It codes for CASSEGSSGGNEQYF.

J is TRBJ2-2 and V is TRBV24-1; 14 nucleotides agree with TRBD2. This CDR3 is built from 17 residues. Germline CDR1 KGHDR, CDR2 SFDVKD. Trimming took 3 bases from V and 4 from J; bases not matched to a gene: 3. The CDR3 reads CATSDRLAGGSTGELFF. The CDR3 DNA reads TGTGCCACCAGTGATAGACTAGCGGGAGGGAGCACCGGGGAGCTGTTTTTT.

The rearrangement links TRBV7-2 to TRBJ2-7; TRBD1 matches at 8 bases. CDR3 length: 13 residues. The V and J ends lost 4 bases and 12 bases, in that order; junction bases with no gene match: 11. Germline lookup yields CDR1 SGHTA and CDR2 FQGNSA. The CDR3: CASSSEGQGVRYF. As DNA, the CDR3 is TGTGCCAGCAGCTCCGAAGGACAGGGAGTAAGGTACTTC.

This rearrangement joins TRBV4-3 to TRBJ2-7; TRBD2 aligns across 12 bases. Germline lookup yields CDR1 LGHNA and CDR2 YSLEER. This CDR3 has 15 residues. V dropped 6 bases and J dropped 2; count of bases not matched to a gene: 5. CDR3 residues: CASSPRLAGAYEQYF. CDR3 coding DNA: TGCGCCAGCAGTCCTAGACTAGCGGGGGCCTACGAGCAGTACTTC.

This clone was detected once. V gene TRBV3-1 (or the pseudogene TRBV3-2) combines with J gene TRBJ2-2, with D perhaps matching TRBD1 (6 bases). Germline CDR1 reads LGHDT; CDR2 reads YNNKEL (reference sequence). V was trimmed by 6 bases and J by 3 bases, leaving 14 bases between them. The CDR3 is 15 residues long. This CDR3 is CASSHPGHYTGELFF. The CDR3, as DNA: TGTGCCAGCAGTCACCCGGGACATTACACCGGGGAGCTGTTTTTT.